These 21 T cell receptor beta chains came from one sample sequenced in a study of shared clonotypes between healthy human individuals. Only in-frame clones appear in the TCRdb table, and some are missing; sequencing was by immunoSEQ multiplex PCR. The sample has around 480,000 clones; roughly 79% are singletons. Sequences were obtained from PBMCs. Source of these receptors: a woman aged 35 to 49 in good health. Some clones in this sample may be carry-over from other donors' samples.

For this clone: With a far larger clone one base away, a read error is the likely cause. Other DNA sequences in this specimen translate into the identical CDR3. The CDR3 DNA sequence: TGTGCCAGCAGTCGCTCGCCTTATTCTGAAGCTTTCTTT. This encodes CASSRSPYSEAFF. This chain uses TRBV2 with TRBJ1-1, with D unresolved. Germline V CDR1 and CDR2: SNHLY, FYNNEI. The CDR3 is 13 amino acids. The V and J ends lost 5 bases and 6 bases respectively, with 13 bases between them.

The rearrangement uses TRBV11-3 and TRBJ2-1; either TRBD1 or TRBD2 may supply D (6 bases each). CDR1 and CDR2 (germline): SGHNT, YENEEA. V was clipped by 5 bases and J by 8 bases, with 16 bases between them. The CDR3 has 14 amino acids. The CDR3 protein is CASSPTTGRHEQFF. CDR3 nucleotides: TGTGCCAGCAGCCCAACAACAGGGAGGCATGAGCAGTTCTTC.

The chain links TRBV7-8 to TRBJ2-3; D is ambiguous. The ends were cut back, 4 bases at V and 11 bases at J, with 10 bases in the middle. Per the germline V gene, CDR1 is SGHVS and CDR2 is FQNEAQ. There are 11 residues in the CDR3. In DNA, the CDR3 is TGTGCCAGCAGCTCCGCTGGGTTGCAGTATTTT. Its translation: CASSSAGLQYF.

The J gene is TRBJ2-3, the V gene TRBV5-6; 11 bases align to TRBD2. The CDR3 is 17 residues long. After removal of 0 bases from V and 6 bases from J, the junction contained 9 bases not matched to a gene. Germline V gene sequence: CDR1 SGHDT, CDR2 YYEEEE. CDR3 amino acids: CASSLAGTSGGADTQYF. The DNA of the CDR3 is TGTGCCAGCAGCTTGGCCGGGACTAGCGGAGGGGCGGATACGCAGTATTTT.

The count of this clone is one. The chain joins TRBV7-9 to TRBJ2-1; 9 bases are a match to TRBD2. This CDR3 contains 16 residues. The V gene's germline CDR1 is SEHNR and CDR2 FQNEAQ (reference sequence). With 7 bases clipped from V and 5 bases from J, the junction kept 12 bases outside the gene matches. The CDR3 region is CASTPNGREGNNEQFF. The CDR3 DNA is TGTGCCAGCACCCCTAATGGGCGGGAGGGAAACAATGAGCAGTTCTTC.

CDR3 DNA: TGTGCCAGCAGCCTGACTAGCGGGGGCCAAAATACGCAGTATTTT. Its translation: CASSLTSGGQNTQYF. This chain uses TRBV7-3 with TRBJ2-3, with 12 bases identical to TRBD2. This CDR3 is built from 15 residues. The V gene end was trimmed by 5 bases and the J gene end by 7 bases; junction bases not matched to a gene: 7. Germline CDR1 SGHTA, CDR2 FQGTGA.

This clone was seen only a few times. The chain couples TRBV30 to TRBJ1-2, with a weak D call TRBD1 (6 bases). CDR1 and CDR2 from the germline V gene are GTSNPN and SVGIG (reference sequence). The CDR3 runs to 12 residues. Trimming took off 7 bases at V and 6 bases at J, with 15 bases between the two ends. CDR3 nucleotides: TGTGCCTTGAATGTGCAGGGGAATGGCTACACCTTC. This codes for CALNVQGNGYTF.

As to this clone: This sample includes further DNA sequences coding for the same CDR3. The rearrangement links TRBV11-2 to TRBJ2-2, with D possibly matching TRBD2 (5 bases). The CDR3 has 13 residues. Germline CDR1 and CDR2: SGHAT and FQNNGV. V shed 6 bases and J shed 6 bases, with 11 bases lying between them. The CDR3 reads CASSLARAGELFF. In DNA, the CDR3 is TGTGCCAGCAGTCTAGCTCGGGCCGGGGAGCTGTTTTTT.

The rearrangement links TRBV27 to TRBJ2-1, with 8 nucleotides matching TRBD2. The germline V gene encodes CDR1 MNHEY and CDR2 SMNVEV (reference sequence). The CDR3 is made up of 15 amino acids. After removal of 3 bases from V and 5 bases from J, the junction contained 6 bases not matched to a gene. CDR3 sequence reads: CASSFLGLAHNEQFF. CDR3 in DNA: TGTGCCAGCAGTTTTTTAGGACTAGCTCACAATGAGCAGTTCTTC.

This clone was counted between two and nine times. The V call is TRBV19, the J call TRBJ1-5, with 7 bases aligning to TRBD1. Germline CDR1 is LNHDA and CDR2 is SQIVND (reference sequence). This CDR3 is 15 amino acids long. Trimming cost V 2 bases and J 7 bases; bases outside gene matches: 8. CDR3 in DNA: TGTGCCAGTAGTATATCTCAGGGACAGTTGCAGCCCCAGCATTTT. Translation: CASSISQGQLQPQHF.

V is TRBV11-3 and J is TRBJ2-5; D remains ambiguous. The CDR3 runs 13 residues. Trimming took 1 base from V and 2 from J, leaving 5 bases between them. Looked up from germline, CDR1 is SGHNT and CDR2 is YENEEA. This CDR3 is CASSLGGQETQYF. In nucleotides, the CDR3 is TGTGCCAGCAGCTTAGGCGGACAAGAGACCCAGTACTTC.

This clone was found once. This rearrangement joins TRBV28 to TRBJ1-5; D is possibly TRBD1 (5 bases). CDR3 length equals 13 residues. From germline, CDR1 is MDHEN and CDR2 SYDVKM. V was clipped by 7 bases and J by 5 bases, with 12 bases between them. The CDR3 DNA follows: TGTGCCAGCACCCGTCAGGGAGATCAGCCCCAGCATTTT. Translated, it gives CASTRQGDQPQHF.

The sample holds one count of this clone. The gene calls are TRBV11-2 and TRBJ2-3, with 10 bases identical to TRBD1. Germline CDR1 is SGHAT and CDR2 is FQNNGV. V lost 5 bases and J lost 5; bases outside the gene matches: 7. This CDR3 region has 15 residues. The CDR3 protein is CASSMTGGAEDTQYF. CDR3 sequence (DNA): TGTGCCAGCAGCATGACAGGGGGCGCCGAAGATACGCAGTATTTT. Complete variable domain (other parts from reference TRBV11-2 and TRBJ2-3): EAGVAQSPRYKIIEKRQSVAFWCNPISGHATLYWYQQILGQGPKLLIQFQNNGVVDDSQLPKDRFSAERLKGVDSTLKIQPAKLEDSAVYLCASSMTGGAEDTQYFGPGTRLTVL.

This chain joins TRBV2 and TRBJ2-7; TRBD2 is a possible D gene (5 bases). V shed 4 bases and J shed 5 bases, with 15 bases lying between them. In germline, CDR1 is SNHLY, CDR2 FYNNEI. There are 14 residues in the CDR3. This chain's CDR3 is CASSGGAGWDEQYF. The CDR3 nucleotides are TGTGCCAGCAGTGGAGGCGCGGGTTGGGACGAGCAGTACTTC. Full variable domain (missing parts from reference TRBV2 and TRBJ2-7): EPEVTQTPSHQVTQMGQEVILRCVPISNHLYFYWYRQILGQKVEFLVSFYNNEISEKSEIFDDQFSVERPDGSNFTLKIRSTKLEDSAMYFCASSGGAGWDEQYFGPGTRLTVT.

This clone was seen more than once but under ten times. This rearrangement joins TRBV28 to TRBJ1-2; TRBD1 matches 7 bases. With V trimmed by 5 bases and J by 5 bases, 8 bases remained unmatched. CDR3 length: 14 amino acids. From germline, CDR1 is MDHEN and CDR2 SYDVKM. The CDR3 DNA follows: TGTGCCAGCAGTCGAAGGACAGGTCGGTATGGCTACACCTTC. Amino acid sequence: CASSRRTGRYGYTF.

This clone has a handful of counts. The CDR3 region has the DNA TGTGCCAGCAGTGAATCGCCGGGAGGCTTAACCTACGAGCAGTACTTC. Its protein is CASSESPGGLTYEQYF. The rearrangement uses TRBV6-1 and TRBJ2-7, with 7 bases identical to TRBD2. The CDR3 is made up of 16 amino acids. Unmatched junction bases numbered 9, after V lost 2 bases and J lost 2 bases. Germline loops: CDR1 MNHNS, CDR2 SASEGT.

This clone showed up just once. The chain couples TRBV6-6 to TRBJ1-2, with 7 bases identical to TRBD1. The trim removed 6 bases at V and 0 bases at J, leaving 7 bases unmatched. The CDR3 is 15 amino acids. Germline values: CDR1 MNHNY, CDR2 SVGAGI (reference sequence). The CDR3 spells CASSIGTDANYGYTF. CDR3 bases: TGTGCCAGCAGCATTGGGACAGACGCTAACTATGGCTACACCTTC.

This chain connects TRBV2 to TRBJ1-2; 11 bases align to TRBD1. The CDR3 is made up of 14 amino acids. Germline CDR1 reads SNHLY; CDR2 reads FYNNEI. With V trimmed by 6 bases and J by 6 bases, 6 bases remained unmatched. The CDR3 bases are TGTGCCAGCAGGGCGGGGACAGGGGGGCATGGCTACACCTTC. It is translated as CASRAGTGGHGYTF.

The chain couples TRBV5-1 to TRBJ1-4; perhaps TRBD1 as D (5 bases). Germline loops: CDR1 SGHRS, CDR2 YFSETQ. CDR3 size: 15 residues. Trimming stripped 4 bases from V and 0 bases from J, with 10 bases between. CDR3 region: CASSRGLATNEKLFF. CDR3 in DNA: TGCGCCAGCAGCCGGGGCCTCGCAACTAATGAAAAACTGTTTTTT. The whole variable domain, remainder taken from reference TRBV5-1 and TRBJ1-4, is KAGVTQTPRYLIKTRGQQVTLSCSPISGHRSVSWYQQTPGQGLQFLFEYFSETQRNKGNFPGRFSGRQFSNSRSEMNVSTLELGDSALYLCASSRGLATNEKLFFGSGTQLSVL.

V usage is TRBV18 and J usage is TRBJ2-5; a weak D match, TRBD1 (5 bases). Germline values: CDR1 KGHSH, CDR2 LQKENI. Trimming pared 3 bases from V and 2 bases from J, leaving 10 bases between. The CDR3 is 14 residues long. The CDR3, as DNA: TGTGCCAGCTCACCTCGGACATTACAAGAGACCCAGTACTTC. Amino acid sequence: CASSPRTLQETQYF.

The chain is built from TRBV21-1 and TRBJ2-5; the D call TRBD1 from the table was never checked on the DNA. TRBV21-1 represents a pseudogene. CDR3 length: 16 amino acids. CDR3 residues: CASSKEVTVPQETQYF. CDR3 DNA sequence: TGTGCCAGCAGCAAAGAGGTAACAGTTCCCCAAGAGACCCAGTACTTC.